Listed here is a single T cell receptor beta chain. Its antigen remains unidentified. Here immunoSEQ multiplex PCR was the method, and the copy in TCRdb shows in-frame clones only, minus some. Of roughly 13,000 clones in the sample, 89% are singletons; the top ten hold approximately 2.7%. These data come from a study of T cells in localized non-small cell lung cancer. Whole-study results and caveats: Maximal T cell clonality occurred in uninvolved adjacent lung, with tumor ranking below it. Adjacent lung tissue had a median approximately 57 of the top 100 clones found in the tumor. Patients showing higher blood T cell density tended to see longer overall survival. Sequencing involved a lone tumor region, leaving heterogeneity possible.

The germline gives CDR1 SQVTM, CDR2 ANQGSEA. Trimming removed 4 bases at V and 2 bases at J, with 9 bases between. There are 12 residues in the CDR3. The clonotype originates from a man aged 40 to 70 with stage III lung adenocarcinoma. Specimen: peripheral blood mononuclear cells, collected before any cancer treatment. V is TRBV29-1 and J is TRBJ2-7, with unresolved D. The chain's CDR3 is CSVVGYTYEQYF. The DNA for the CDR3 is TGCAGCGTTGTGGGGTACACCTACGAGCAGTACTTC.